The text below deals with one TCR beta chain. Its antigen is not identified. The data were taken from a study of cytomegalovirus exposure and HLA in healthy donors. The primer mix had 60 Vbeta and 13 Jbeta primers. Authors' methods: A later analysis tallied approximately 87 million unique TCR beta chains, 10 million to 12 million of them shared. Generated by immunoSEQ multiplex PCR, the TCRdb table keeps only in-frame clones and is missing some. V and J calls and clone size come straight from that table; D and trimming were deduced from the DNA. Among about 170,000 clones listed, approximately 67% were seen once. Study-wide findings and caveats: When analyzed later, the rates of TCR association showed variation by HLA locus, with DRB1 the most and HLA-C the fewest. Investigators reported 164 TCR beta chains as tied to cytomegalovirus. Most of the TCR beta V segments (in an earlier analysis) were productive either about 87% or about 30% of the time.

This TCR was sampled from a man aged 40-55 years in good health and CMV-seronegative. The sequencing input was PBMCs.

The CDR3: CASNYGTANQPQHF. The CDR3 DNA reads as TGTGCCAGCAACTACGGGACAGCAAATCAGCCCCAGCATTTT. The genes are TRBV6-5 and TRBJ1-5; 7 nucleotides line up with TRBD1. The length of the CDR3 is 14 residues. In germline, CDR1 is MNHEY, CDR2 SVGAGI. The V gene end was trimmed by 7 bases and the J gene end by 4 bases; junction bases not matched to a gene: 7.